Listed below are T cell receptor beta chains from one sample, sequenced in a study of blood T cell repertoires in COVID-19. The data were produced by immunoSEQ multiplex PCR, yet TCRdb's version contains in-frame clones alone and is incomplete. The sample carries around 70,000 clones, about 80% recorded once. Sequencing used peripheral blood. The origin of the receptors is a man aged 60-69 years with active or convalescent COVID-19. The CDR3 runs from the conserved cysteine through the conserved F or W.

j_call v_call cdr3_aa
TRBJ1-1 TRBV5-4 CASRLGQGAGGTEAFF
TRBJ1-1 TRBV6-1 CASSYPGQEAFF
TRBJ2-1 TRBV5-6 CASSLTTGHSSYNEQFF
TRBJ2-3 TRBV7-2 CASSLELAGTTDTQYF
TRBJ1-2 TRBV4-2 CASSRDRGHYGYTF
TRBJ1-5 TRBV30 CAWRDVETGHNQPQHF
TRBJ2-7 TRBV5-1 CASSLRSSGAFSYEQYF
TRBJ2-2 TRBV19 CASGGIALNTGELFF
TRBJ2-3 TRBV4-1 CASSFRPGLAEATDTQYF
TRBJ1-1 TRBV28 CASTVGGEPNTEAFF
TRBJ1-5 TRBV4-1 CASSQEVAQGFQPQHF
TRBJ2-2 TRBV6-1 CASSGLAGGPGTGELFF
TRBJ2-3 TRBV11-3 CASSLHSGGASDTQYF
TRBJ1-1 TRBV4-3 CASSQDRNTEAFF
TRBJ2-7 TRBV30 CAYKGQGVREQYF
TRBJ2-7 TRBV4-1 CASSGRYGQSYYEQYF
TRBJ1-5 TRBV21-1 CARRQGSGQPQHF
TRBJ2-3 TRBV5-1 CASDPGQGGDTQYF
TRBJ1-6 TRBV28 CASSPGTGGWGALHF
TRBJ1-4 TRBV7-8 CASSTDDGGANEKLFF
TRBJ1-4 TRBV6-2/TRBV6-3 CASSLRVTNEKLFF
TRBJ2-5 TRBV9 CASSAGQGALETQYF
TRBJ1-4 TRBV7-2 CASSAPGTGKKLFF
TRBJ2-5 TRBV5-1 CASSSYSPGQSQETQYF
TRBJ2-7 TRBV29-1 CSGSGAHEQYF
TRBJ2-1 TRBV11-3 CASSLGGWTSYNEQFF
TRBJ1-1 TRBV3-1/TRBV3-2 CASSSTGFGAFF
TRBJ2-1 TRBV9 CASSVRGNSYNEQFF
TRBJ2-6 TRBV5-4 CASSLDSLGANVLTF
TRBJ2-3 TRBV5-1 CASSLTSGGAPDTQYF
TRBJ1-2 TRBV10-2 CASRPAGGTSNYGYTF
TRBJ2-3 TRBV4-2 CASSQGLAGGTDTQYF
TRBJ1-5 TRBV30 CAWSLTEGGNQPQHF
TRBJ1-5 TRBV7-9 CASSLARDQPQHF
TRBJ2-1 TRBV7-9 CASSPLSMTQFF
TRBJ2-7 TRBV6-5 CASRALDRNSYEQYF
TRBJ1-4 TRBV19 CASSIQGAATNEKLFF
TRBJ1-2 TRBV29-1 CSVQEVAIYGYTF
TRBJ1-4 TRBV18 CASSLNAEKLFF
TRBJ2-7 TRBV5-1 CASNREGTYEQYF
TRBJ2-3 TRBV4-3 CASSQDLSEYTDTQYF
TRBJ2-1 TRBV7-8 CASSLYGGNNEQFF
TRBJ1-1 TRBV13 CASSFVQGTPNTEAFF
TRBJ2-7 TRBV7-2 CASSSYSGGASYF
TRBJ1-4 TRBV25-1 CASSESGDRGFEKLFF
TRBJ1-2 TRBV10-3 CAISESGQNGYTF
TRBJ1-3 TRBV18 CASSPLTASSGNTIYF
TRBJ1-2 TRBV30 CAWSSRDSALELYGYTF
TRBJ2-7 TRBV9 CASSVQPDSEYEQYF
TRBJ2-5 TRBV6-1 CASSEAGGQRETQYF
TRBJ2-3 TRBV20-1 CSASLEGTQYF
TRBJ1-1 TRBV19 CASSTGTGDTEAFF
TRBJ1-1 TRBV10-3 CASRPGELNTEAFF
TRBJ1-1 TRBV9 CASSVGIGTGTEAFF
TRBJ2-5 TRBV4-2 CASSLGHGRGQETQYF